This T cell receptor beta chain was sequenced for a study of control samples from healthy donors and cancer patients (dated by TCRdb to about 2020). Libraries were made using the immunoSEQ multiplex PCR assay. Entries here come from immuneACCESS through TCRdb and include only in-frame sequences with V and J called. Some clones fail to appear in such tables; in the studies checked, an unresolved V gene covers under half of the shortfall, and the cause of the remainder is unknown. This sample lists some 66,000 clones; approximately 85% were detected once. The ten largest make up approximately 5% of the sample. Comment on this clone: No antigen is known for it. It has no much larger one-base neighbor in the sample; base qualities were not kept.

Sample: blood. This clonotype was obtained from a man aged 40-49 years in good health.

Here the CDR3 is given as CASSSVNRGQETQYF. The nucleotide sequence reads as follows: TGCGCCAGCAGCTCCGTGAACAGGGGGCAAGAGACCCAGTACTTC. The rearrangement combines TRBV5-1 with TRBJ2-5; 8 central bases correspond to TRBD1. The junction shows trimming of 3 bases on V and 2 bases on J, and the gene matches do not reach 6 bases of it. The CDR3 goes from the cysteine to the phenylalanine over 15 residues. Only the CDR3 portion is preserved as DNA: 45 bases, with reading frame beginning at the first base. CDR1 and CDR2 are read off the germline V gene as SGHRS and YFSETQ. When the CDR3 is completed using the reference TRBV5-1 and TRBJ2-5 genes on either side, the full variable domain is KAGVTQTPRYLIKTRGQQVTLSCSPISGHRSVSWYQQTPGQGLQFLFEYFSETQRNKGNFPGRFSGRQFSNSRSEMNVSTLELGDSALYLCASSSVNRGQETQYFGPGTRLLVL.